This entry features one T cell receptor (beta chain) sequence. No cognate antigen has been identified for it. One end of the junction does not line up with germline, which may come from a read error. CDR1 and CDR2 are drawn from the germline V gene: LGHNT, FRNRAP. From the cysteine up to the phenylalanine, the CDR3 has a length of 12 residues. CDR3 DNA is the only sequence kept; it has 36 bases, read in frame from the first base. This specimen belongs to a study of T cell responses to AZD1222 COVID-19 vaccine (dated by TCRdb to the early 2020s). For the wider study: Because spike-specific TCR depth and breadth did not differ between the two schedules, AZD1222 recipients who got a second dose at roughly 4 weeks were pooled with those who got a second dose at roughly 12 weeks. A total of just over 230 trial participants underwent TCR sequencing, of whom about 200 had received two doses of AZD1222 and around 25 had received two doses of the MenACWY control vaccine. Trial participants were enrolled by age into 18-55, 56-69 and 70-plus year subgroups, with approximately 160, 26 and 62 TCR-sequenced participants respectively.

The CDR3 regions of human TCRbeta chains were analyzed by immunosequencing. The study's own analysis went as follows. TCRs in the repertoires were compared against a reference library of SARS-CoV-2-specific TCRs that had been generated with the MIRA antigen-specificity platform. Breadth meant the fraction of unique TCRs that were SARS-CoV-2-associated, whereas depth meant the fraction of total T cells that were SARS-CoV-2-associated. Using the MIRA data, each spike-specific TCR was mapped to the spike region that the TCR reacts to and placed in a CD4 or CD8 class. Log10-transformed breadth and depth values were compared by one-way ANOVA with Sidak's multiple comparisons tests. In TCRdb, the immuneACCESS table is reduced to in-frame sequences with V and J assigned. These tables do not hold every clone; where another copy was compared, an unresolved V gene accounts for under half, and the others remain unexplained. V and J calls plus clone size are reproduced from that table; the DNA served to infer D and trimming. This sample gives over 100,000 clones in total; over 75% of them show up just once. The ten biggest clones cover about 22% of the sample.

Read against the paper, the sample's time point label means: baseline before first vaccination. Vaccinee samples were obtained from the UK trials COV001 and COV002, which included a single-blind randomized controlled phase 2/3 trial of AZD1222 (ChAdOx1 nCoV-19) in healthy adults. For TCRbeta chain sequencing, PBMC samples from trial participants were taken at day 0 and at day 28 after the second dose. The study at large found these results: Participants were mostly white British and included more females than males, and it was suggested by the authors that clonal diversity may have been underestimated. Conclusions about previously exposed vaccinees are limited, since just 6 or 7 AZD1222 recipients were seropositive for SARS-CoV-2 at baseline. The 56-69-year group was small, and its depth increase did not reach significance, likely because of low power. The whole spike protein was spanned by vaccine-associated CD4 TCRs, and dominant responses were seen in regions 160-218 and 743-854. Epitopes outside the regions mutated in the B.1.351 and B.1.1.7 variants were reportedly recognized by nearly half of the unique spike-specific TCRs. After two AZD1222 doses, spike-specific TCR breadth and depth were significantly higher than at day 0 and than in MenACWY recipients. No day 14 peak-response samples were available, so repertoires were characterized only after the peak T cell response.

This receptor was taken from an adult in good health. This specimen consisted of peripheral blood, obtained on day 0 of AZD1222 vaccination. The rearrangement combines TRBV12-5 with TRBJ2-1; 9 bases in between match TRBD1. The sequence in DNA is TGTGCTAGTGGTTCTGGGACAGGGCCCGAGGTCTTC. It codes for CASGSGTGPEVF.